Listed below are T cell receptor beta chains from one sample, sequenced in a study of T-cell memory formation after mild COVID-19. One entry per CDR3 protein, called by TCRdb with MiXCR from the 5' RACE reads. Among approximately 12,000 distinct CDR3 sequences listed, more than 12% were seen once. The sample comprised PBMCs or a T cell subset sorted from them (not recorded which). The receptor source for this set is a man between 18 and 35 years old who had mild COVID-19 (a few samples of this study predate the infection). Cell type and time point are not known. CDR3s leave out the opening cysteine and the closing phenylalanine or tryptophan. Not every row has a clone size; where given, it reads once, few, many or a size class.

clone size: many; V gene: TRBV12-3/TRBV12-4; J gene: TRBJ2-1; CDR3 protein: ASSPRGDNEQF
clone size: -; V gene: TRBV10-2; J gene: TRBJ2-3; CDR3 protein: ASRVGGAPDTQY
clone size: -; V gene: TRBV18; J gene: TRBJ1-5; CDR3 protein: ASSFYSNQPQH
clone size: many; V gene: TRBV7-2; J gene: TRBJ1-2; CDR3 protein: ASSSTGDGGYT
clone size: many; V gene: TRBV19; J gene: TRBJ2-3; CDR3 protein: ASSFGLRRDTQY
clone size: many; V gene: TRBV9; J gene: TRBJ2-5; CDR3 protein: ASSVDQGANRLPQY
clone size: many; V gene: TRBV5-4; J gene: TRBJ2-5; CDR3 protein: ASSLAPISAGHAGETQY
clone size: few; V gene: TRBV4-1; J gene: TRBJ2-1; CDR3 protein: ASSQSRIYNVQF
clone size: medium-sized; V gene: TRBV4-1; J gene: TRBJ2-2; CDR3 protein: ASSQPPGGPNTGELF
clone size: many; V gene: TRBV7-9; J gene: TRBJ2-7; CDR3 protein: ASGERGSTYEQY